This T cell receptor beta chain was identified during a study of high-grade serous ovarian cancer treatment subgroups. Tumor tissue was taken before any definitive surgery or chemotherapy was given. Germline V gene lookup returns CDR1 MNHNY and CDR2 SVGAGI (reference sequence). Trimming removed 0 bases from V and 4 bases from J, with 12 bases in between. CDR3 length: 15 residues. Method: immunoSEQ multiplex PCR; TCRdb's copy keeps in-frame clones and lacks some. The table includes about 28,000 clones, around 80% detected once. This receptor was taken from a human donor with high-grade serous ovarian cancer. The rearrangement uses TRBV6-6 and TRBJ1-1; TRBD1 is a possible D gene (6 bases). The sample taken for sequencing was tumor tissue. In DNA, the CDR3 is TGTGCCAGCAGTTACTCGATGTCAGGGGCCACTGAAGCTTTCTTT. Translated, it gives CASSYSMSGATEAFF.